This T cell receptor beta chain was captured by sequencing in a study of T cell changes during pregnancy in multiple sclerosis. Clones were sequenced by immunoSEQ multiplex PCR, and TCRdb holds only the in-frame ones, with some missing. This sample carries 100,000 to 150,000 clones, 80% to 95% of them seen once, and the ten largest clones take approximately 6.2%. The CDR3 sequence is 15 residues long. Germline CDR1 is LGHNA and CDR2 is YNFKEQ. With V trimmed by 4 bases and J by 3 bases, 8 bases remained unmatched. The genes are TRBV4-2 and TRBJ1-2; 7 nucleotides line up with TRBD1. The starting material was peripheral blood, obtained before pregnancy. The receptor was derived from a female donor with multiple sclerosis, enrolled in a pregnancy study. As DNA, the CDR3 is TGTGCCAGCAGCCTGCCTGACAGGGAATACTATGGCTACACCTTC. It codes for CASSLPDREYYGYTF.